The 26 T cell receptor beta chains given below trace back to one sample, sequenced in a study of T cells expressing NK-cell markers. TCRdb reprocessed the 5' RACE reads and keeps a single row for each CDR3 protein, giving no DNA. Recorded here are 350,000 to 450,000 distinct CDR3 sequences; the top ten clones represent 5.2%. Sequencing was performed on blood T cells: a sorted CD56 or NKG2C T cell subset, CD4+ or CD8+ T cells, or bulk PBMC T cells (not recorded which). The receptors originated from a man aged 18 to 69 in good health.

The rearrangement uses TRBV28 and TRBJ1-2. Germline V CDR1 and CDR2: MDHEN, SYDVKM. CDR3 length: 13 amino acids. CDR3 sequence: CASSLNQYYGYTF.

The gene calls are TRBV18 and TRBJ1-2; without DNA, the TCRdb call of TRBD1 cannot be checked. CDR3 length: 15 amino acids. The germline CDR1 and CDR2 sequences are KGHSH and LQKENI. Here the CDR3 reads CASSPSEGDVLGYTF.

The chain couples TRBV20-1 to TRBJ1-1; TCRdb calls TRBD1, which cannot be checked without DNA. The germline V gene encodes CDR1 DFQATT and CDR2 SNEGSKA (reference sequence). This CDR3 contains 13 residues. This chain's CDR3 is CSASGTGGAGAFF.

The chain recombines TRBV20-1 with TRBJ1-1; absent DNA, TCRdb's TRBD1 call cannot be checked. The CDR3 length is 15 residues. Per germline, CDR1 DFQATT and CDR2 SNEGSKA (reference sequence). This CDR3 reads CSARDLGAENTEAFF.

This chain joins TRBV5-5 and TRBJ2-2. The V gene's germline CDR1 is SGHKS and CDR2 YYEKEE (reference sequence). The CDR3 contains 15 residues. CDR3 sequence reads: CASSFERVSAGELFF.

V usage is TRBV19 and J usage is TRBJ1-5; the TCRdb call, TRBD1, lacks DNA for checking. Germline V gene sequence: CDR1 LNHDA, CDR2 SQIVND (reference sequence). CDR3 length: 17 amino acids. The CDR3: CASSPSAGQGINQPQHF.

The chain couples TRBV12-5 to TRBJ2-3; TCRdb returns TRBD2, unconfirmable since there is no DNA. There are 17 residues in the CDR3. From germline, CDR1 is LGHNT and CDR2 FRNRAP. CDR3: CASGLPGRTNPRDTQYF.

This chain uses TRBV6-1 with TRBJ1-4. Germline loops: CDR1 MNHNS, CDR2 SASEGT. CDR3 length: 15 amino acids. The chain's CDR3 is CASSENSRFNEKLFF.

V is TRBV28 and J is TRBJ2-7; TCRdb's assignment of TRBD1 cannot be checked, as there is no DNA. The CDR3 length is 15 residues. Germline V gene data show CDR1 as MDHEN and CDR2 as SYDVKM. The CDR3 reads CASSSPTGVTHEQYF.

The chain carries TRBV5-1 and TRBJ2-1; there is no DNA to check the TCRdb D call of TRBD2. CDR3 length: 16 residues. Germline-derived CDR1 and CDR2 are SGHRS and YFSETQ. Here the CDR3 reads CASSSIAGAASNEQFF.

V and J are TRBV12-3 or TRBV12-4 and TRBJ2-6. The CDR3 has 15 amino acids. CDR3 amino acids: CASRQMNSGANVLTF.

The chain combines TRBV27 with TRBJ1-6; as DNA is missing, the TRBD1 call by TCRdb cannot be tested. The CDR3 is 15 amino acids. Germline CDR1 and CDR2: MNHEY and SMNVEV (reference sequence). The CDR3 sequence: CASRPRTGGVSPLHF.

The genes are TRBV19 and TRBJ2-1; the TRBD1 assignment by TCRdb is unverifiable without DNA. This CDR3 region has 15 residues. In germline, CDR1 is LNHDA, CDR2 SQIVND (reference sequence). CDR3 residues: CASSKVSGSYNEQFF. The whole variable domain, filled in from reference TRBV19 and TRBJ2-1, reads DGGITQSPKYLFRKEGQNVTLSCEQNLNHDAMYWYRQDPGQGLRLIYYSQIVNDFQKGDIAEGYSVSREKKESFPLTVTSAQKNPTAFYLCASSKVSGSYNEQFFGPGTRLTVL.

The chain has TRBV5-1 and TRBJ2-7; absent DNA, TCRdb's TRBD2 call cannot be checked. From germline, CDR1 is SGHRS and CDR2 YFSETQ. The CDR3 consists of 15 residues. The CDR3 spells CASSLTTGGADEQYF.

This chain uses TRBV6-6 with TRBJ2-7; TCRdb lists TRBD1, though no DNA is available to test this call. The CDR3 sequence is 12 residues long. Germline loops: CDR1 MNHNY, CDR2 SVGAGI (reference sequence). This CDR3 reads CASSGGKDEQYF.

This chain uses TRBV20-1 with TRBJ2-7; as DNA is missing, the TRBD1 call by TCRdb cannot be tested. Germline CDR1 and CDR2: DFQATT and SNEGSKA (reference sequence). This CDR3 is built from 14 residues. The CDR3 loop is CSVSTGTPPYEQYF.

V gene TRBV29-1 combines with J gene TRBJ2-1; the D call of TRBD2 rests on TCRdb alone, since no DNA is present to check it. Germline V CDR1 and CDR2: SQVTM, ANQGSEA. This CDR3 is built from 15 residues. CDR3 loop: CSVAPRAGGPNEQFF.

V usage is TRBV18 and J usage is TRBJ2-1. The germline V gene encodes CDR1 KGHSH and CDR2 LQKENI. CDR3 length equals 12 residues. CDR3 in amino acids: CASSPQRGEQFF.

V gene TRBV28 combines with J gene TRBJ2-4. The CDR3 totals 14 residues. Germline values: CDR1 MDHEN, CDR2 SYDVKM. The CDR3 reads CASSAVIAKNIQYF.

V and J are TRBV20-1 and TRBJ1-2; as DNA is missing, the TRBD1 call by TCRdb cannot be tested. The germline V gene has CDR1 DFQATT and CDR2 SNEGSKA (reference sequence). The CDR3 has 14 residues. The CDR3 here is CSASAPGPPFRYTF.

The V and J genes are TRBV28 and TRBJ2-7; lacking DNA, the TRBD2 call made by TCRdb goes unchecked. The CDR3 totals 18 residues. CDR1 is MDHEN and CDR2 is SYDVKM in the germline V gene. CDR3 amino acids: CASSSHRRLAGGLYEQYF.

The rearrangement joins TRBV7-2 to TRBJ2-1; the D gene TCRdb calls, TRBD1, cannot be checked with no DNA. Germline loops: CDR1 SGHTA, CDR2 FQGNSA. This CDR3 contains 13 residues. The CDR3 loop reads CASGATGYNEQFF.

This chain uses TRBV2 with TRBJ1-4; no DNA is available, so the TRBD1 call from TCRdb remains unchecked. This CDR3 is built from 14 residues. The germline V gene encodes CDR1 SNHLY and CDR2 FYNNEI. The CDR3 sequence: CASSEGRALAKLFF.

The rearrangement uses TRBV2 and TRBJ2-2; TCRdb outputs TRBD1, but without DNA this stays unchecked. Germline loops: CDR1 SNHLY, CDR2 FYNNEI. This CDR3 is 14 amino acids long. CDR3 region: CASRRDRAIGELFF.

This chain connects TRBV4-2 to TRBJ2-3; TCRdb calls TRBD2, which cannot be checked without DNA. CDR3 length: 15 residues. Per germline, CDR1 LGHNA and CDR2 YNFKEQ. This CDR3 is CASRKGRLVRETQYF.

The CDR3 protein is CASKLAGGPGETQYF. V gene TRBV25-1 combines with J gene TRBJ2-5; TCRdb calls TRBD2, which cannot be checked without DNA. Looked up from germline, CDR1 is MGHDK and CDR2 is SYGVNS. This CDR3 comprises 15 residues.